The 7 T cell receptor beta chains listed next were all sequenced from one sample in a study of T cell repertoires in aging, cancer and after chemotherapy. Peripheral blood genomic DNA, not sorted cells or RNA, was the template. TRB rearrangements spanning V, D and J were amplified using mixed TRB-A/B primers. TCRdb used MiXCR to reprocess the multiplex PCR reads, holding one entry per CDR3 protein. The sample carries about 8,600 distinct CDR3 sequences, more than 20% recorded once. The sample taken for sequencing was blood. Receptors originate from a human donor with a blood cancer.

A word on this clonotype: It may be a read error: a sequence one base away is much more abundant. The chain carries TRBV7-9 and TRBJ2-5; 11 bases agree with TRBD2. Germline V gene data show CDR1 as SEHNR and CDR2 as FQNEAQ (reference sequence). There are 16 residues in the CDR3. The DNA for the CDR3 is TGTGCCAGCAGCTTAGTGGGTCTAGCGGGAGGAGAGACCCTGTACTTC. Its translation is CASSLVGLAGGETLYF.

There are a few counts of this clonotype. CDR3 nucleotide sequence: TGCAGTGCTATTCGGACTAGCGGGAGGGCTGATGAGCAGTTCTTC. Encoded protein: CSAIRTSGRADEQFF. The chain couples TRBV20-1 to TRBJ2-1; 15 bases map to TRBD2. This CDR3 has 15 amino acids. The V segment lost 4 bases and the J segment 8 bases; nucleotides outside the gene matches: 6. Germline loops: CDR1 DFQATT, CDR2 SNEGSKA (reference sequence).

In its sample, this clonotype is medium-sized. In DNA form, the CDR3 reads TGTGCCAGCAGTTTCGGACAGGGGGCAGGCGAGCAGTACTTC. It specifies CASSFGQGAGEQYF. This chain links TRBV12-3 or TRBV12-4 with TRBJ2-7, with 11 positions matching TRBD1. The CDR3 sequence is 14 residues long. J lost 6 bases, V lost 3 bases, and 4 bases had no gene match.

By sample share, this clonotype is medium-sized. The V gene is TRBV6-2 or TRBV6-3, the J gene TRBJ2-5; the D is unclear. Germline V gene lookup returns CDR1 MNHEY and CDR2 SVGEGT. V was cut by 2 bases and J by 2 bases, with 6 bases left in between. This CDR3 is built from 13 residues. Here the CDR3 DNA reads TGTGCCAGCAGTTACGGGGTACAAGAGACCCAGTACTTC. Protein: CASSYGVQETQYF.

Relative to its sample, this clonotype is medium-sized. The V gene is TRBV30, the J gene TRBJ2-6; no clear D. V dropped 3 bases and J dropped 2 bases, with 11 bases sitting between them. Germline V gene lookup returns CDR1 GTSNPN and CDR2 SVGIG (reference sequence). CDR3 length: 15 amino acids. This CDR3 reads CAWSATSAGANVLTF. In DNA form, the CDR3 reads TGTGCCTGGAGCGCGACGTCTGCTGGGGCCAACGTCCTGACTTTC.

This clonotype was recorded a few times. This chain uses TRBV7-2 with TRBJ1-2; 11 bases map to TRBD1. The CDR3 is 14 amino acids. Germline values: CDR1 SGHTA, CDR2 FQGNSA. Unmatched junction bases numbered 1, after V lost 1 base and J lost 6 bases. The DNA of the CDR3 is TGTGCCAGCAGCTTAGGGGACAGGGGGAATGGCTACACCTTC. This translates into CASSLGDRGNGYTF.

The chain employs TRBV6-4 and TRBJ1-6; tentatively, D is TRBD1 (5 bases). There are 13 residues in the CDR3. Per germline, CDR1 MRHNA and CDR2 SNTAGT. V lost 0 bases to trimming and J lost 9 bases, with 6 bases between them. CDR3 amino acids: CASSDSQGSPLHF. CDR3 DNA sequence: TGTGCCAGCAGTGACTCCCAGGGTTCACCCCTCCACTTT.